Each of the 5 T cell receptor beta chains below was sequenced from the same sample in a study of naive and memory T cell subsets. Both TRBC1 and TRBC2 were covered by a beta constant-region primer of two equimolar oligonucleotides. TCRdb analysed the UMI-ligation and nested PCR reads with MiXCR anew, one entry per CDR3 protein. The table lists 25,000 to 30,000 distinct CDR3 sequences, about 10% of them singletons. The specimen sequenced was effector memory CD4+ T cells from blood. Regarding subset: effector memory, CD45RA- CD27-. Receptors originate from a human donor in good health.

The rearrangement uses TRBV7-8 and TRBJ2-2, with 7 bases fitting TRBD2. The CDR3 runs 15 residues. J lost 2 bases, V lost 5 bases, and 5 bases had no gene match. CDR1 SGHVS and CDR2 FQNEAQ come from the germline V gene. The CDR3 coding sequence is TGTGCCAGCAGCGGACGGGACTACAACACCGGGGAGCTGTTTTTT. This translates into CASSGRDYNTGELFF.

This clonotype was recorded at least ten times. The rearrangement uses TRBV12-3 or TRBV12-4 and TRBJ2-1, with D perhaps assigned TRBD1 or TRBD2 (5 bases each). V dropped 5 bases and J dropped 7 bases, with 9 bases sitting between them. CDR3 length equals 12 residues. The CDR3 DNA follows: TGTGCCAGCAGTCGGGGCATGAATGAGCAGTTCTTC. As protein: CASSRGMNEQFF.

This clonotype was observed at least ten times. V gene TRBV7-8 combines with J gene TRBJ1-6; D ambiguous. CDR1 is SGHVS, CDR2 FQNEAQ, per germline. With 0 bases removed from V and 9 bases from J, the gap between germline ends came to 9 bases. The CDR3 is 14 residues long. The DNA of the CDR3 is TGTGCCAGCAGCTTAGCAAGGCTCGGTTCACCCCTCCACTTT. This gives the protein CASSLARLGSPLHF. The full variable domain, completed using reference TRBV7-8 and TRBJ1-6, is GAGVSQSPRYKVAKRGQDVALRCDPISGHVSLFWYQQALGQGPEFLTYFQNEAQLDKSGLPSDRFFAERPEGSVSTLKIQRTQQEDSAVYLCASSLARLGSPLHFGNGTRLTVT.

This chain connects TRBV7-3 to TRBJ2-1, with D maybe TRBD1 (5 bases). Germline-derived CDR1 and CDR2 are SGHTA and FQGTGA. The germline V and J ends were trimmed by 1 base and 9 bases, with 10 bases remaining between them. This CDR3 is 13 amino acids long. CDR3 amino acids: CASSLRGPSEQFF. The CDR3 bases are TGTGCCAGCAGCTTAAGGGGCCCTAGTGAGCAGTTCTTC.

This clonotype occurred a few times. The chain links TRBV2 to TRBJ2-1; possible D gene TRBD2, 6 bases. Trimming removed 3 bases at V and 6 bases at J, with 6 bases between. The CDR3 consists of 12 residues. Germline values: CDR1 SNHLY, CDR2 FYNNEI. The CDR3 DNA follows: TGTGCCAGCAGTGAGGAGGGCAATGAGCAGTTCTTC. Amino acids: CASSEEGNEQFF. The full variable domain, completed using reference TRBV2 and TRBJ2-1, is EPEVTQTPSHQVTQMGQEVILRCVPISNHLYFYWYRQILGQKVEFLVSFYNNEISEKSEIFDDQFSVERPDGSNFTLKIRSTKLEDSAMYFCASSEEGNEQFFGPGTRLTVL.